The 20 T cell receptor beta chains listed next were all sequenced from one sample in a study of blood T cell repertoires in COVID-19. Sequencing was performed with immunoSEQ multiplex PCR; in TCRdb, only in-frame clones are kept and a portion is missing. The sample includes about 230,000 clones, around four fifths seen only once; the top ten take under 3%. The sample comprised peripheral blood. These receptors were obtained from a woman between 65 and 79 years old with active or convalescent COVID-19.

The V call is TRBV15, the J call TRBJ2-3, with 11 bases lining up with TRBD2. Unmatched junction bases numbered 6, after V lost 0 bases and J lost 4 bases. Germline CDR1 and CDR2: LNHNV and YYDKDF (reference sequence). This CDR3 is built from 17 residues. The CDR3: CATSRDRLAGGADTQYF. In DNA form, the CDR3 reads TGTGCCACCAGCAGAGATAGGCTAGCGGGGGGTGCAGATACGCAGTATTTT.

The CDR3 region has the DNA TGTGCCTGGAGTACCCGGAGGGTAGCGGACGAAAAACTGTTTTTT. This translates into CAWSTRRVADEKLFF. This chain joins TRBV30 and TRBJ1-4, with D uncertain. V lost 2 bases and J lost 8, with 18 bases in between. The CDR3 runs 15 residues. Germline V lookup: CDR1 GTSNPN, CDR2 SVGIG (reference sequence).

The rearrangement joins TRBV6-1 to TRBJ2-3; 9 bases are a match to TRBD2. The V segment lost 2 bases and the J segment 2 bases; nucleotides outside the gene matches: 11. CDR1 is MNHNS and CDR2 is SASEGT in the germline V gene. The CDR3 runs 18 residues. The CDR3 DNA follows: TGTGCCAGCAGTGAATTCTGGACTAGCGCCGGAATCACAGATACGCAGTATTTT. This codes for CASSEFWTSAGITDTQYF.

This clone has just one count. The chain carries TRBV6-1 and TRBJ2-7; 9 nucleotides match TRBD1. Germline trimming cut 3 bases from V and 5 bases from J; bases unmatched to any gene: 5. CDR1 MNHNS and CDR2 SASEGT come from the germline V gene. CDR3 length: 14 amino acids. The CDR3 DNA reads as TGTGCCAGCAGTGATGGGACAGGGCGGAACGAGCAGTACTTC. Its translation: CASSDGTGRNEQYF.

The CDR3 here is CASSPRGTGDGNTEAFF. In DNA, the CDR3 is TGTGCCAGCAGCCCCCGGGGTACAGGGGATGGAAACACTGAAGCTTTCTTT. The rearrangement joins TRBV4-2 to TRBJ1-1; 7 positions match TRBD1. Germline CDR1 reads LGHNA; CDR2 reads YNFKEQ. V lost 4 bases and J lost 2; bases outside the gene matches: 13. The CDR3 extends over 17 amino acids.

J is TRBJ2-7 and V is TRBV19; possible D gene TRBD2, 5 bases. Germline CDR1 is LNHDA and CDR2 is SQIVND (reference sequence). The CDR3 spans 14 residues. Trimming removed 1 base from V and 3 bases from J, with 10 bases in between. The CDR3 bases are TGTGCCAGTAGTATAGGGGAGCGGATCTACGAGCAGTACTTC. It specifies CASSIGERIYEQYF. Variable domain in full (rest from reference TRBV19 and TRBJ2-7): DGGITQSPKYLFRKEGQNVTLSCEQNLNHDAMYWYRQDPGQGLRLIYYSQIVNDFQKGDIAEGYSVSREKKESFPLTVTSAQKNPTAFYLCASSIGERIYEQYFGPGTRLTVT.

This clone was recorded once. This chain uses TRBV12-3 or TRBV12-4 with TRBJ2-3; TRBD2 is a possible D gene (6 bases). Trimming removed 5 bases from V and 4 bases from J, with 7 bases in between. The CDR3 is 12 residues long. CDR3 region: CASSRLADTQYF. The CDR3 bases are TGTGCCAGCAGTCGACTAGCAGATACGCAGTATTTT.

The chain links TRBV5-1 to TRBJ2-2, with a weak D call TRBD2 (5 bases). This CDR3 is 14 amino acids long. V lost 4 bases and J 7 bases, leaving 14 bases between the germline ends. CDR1 and CDR2 from the germline V gene are SGHRS and YFSETQ. CDR3 DNA sequence: TGCGCCAGCAGCCTCGAGAGGGTCGTCGGGGAGCTGTTTTTT. As protein: CASSLERVVGELFF.

This sequence joins TRBV7-2 and TRBJ2-5; the match to TRBD2 covers 9 bases. Germline V gives CDR1 SGHTA, CDR2 FQGNSA. The CDR3 is 14 amino acids. Trimming at V came to 6 bases and at J to 2 bases, leaving 4 bases not matched to a gene. CDR3 loop: CASRIAGVQETQYF. The DNA for the CDR3 is TGTGCCAGCAGAATAGCGGGGGTTCAAGAGACCCAGTACTTC.

The genes are TRBV6-2 or TRBV6-3 and TRBJ2-7, with TRBD2 matching over 10 bases. Per germline, CDR1 MNHEY and CDR2 SVGEGT. This CDR3 is built from 18 residues. After removal of 2 bases from V and 3 bases from J, the junction contained 13 bases not matched to a gene. CDR3 protein: CASSYGSSGGPHFYEQYF. In DNA form, the CDR3 reads TGTGCCAGCAGTTACGGTAGTAGCGGGGGGCCACATTTCTACGAGCAGTACTTC.

The chain links TRBV10-3 to TRBJ1-2; D remains unclear. Germline values: CDR1 ENHRY, CDR2 SYGVKD. CDR3 length: 15 amino acids. Trimming took off 4 bases at V and 10 bases at J, with 22 bases between the two ends. The CDR3 nucleotides read TGTGCCATCAGTGGAATATCCAGTGGAGATGGTGACTACACCTTC. Translation gives CAISGISSGDGDYTF.

This chain's CDR3 is CASSLLEGTGELFF. The CDR3 region has the DNA TGTGCCAGCAGCTTACTAGAGGGCACCGGGGAGCTGTTTTTT. This sequence joins TRBV7-9 and TRBJ2-2; maybe TRBD2 (5 bases). Germline CDR1 reads SEHNR; CDR2 reads FQNEAQ (reference sequence). Trimming shortened V by 2 bases and J by 4 bases, and 8 bases separated the two germline ends. CDR3 length: 14 amino acids.

In regard to this clone: The junction departs from the called germline gene at one end, perhaps through a read error. This chain uses TRBV7-3 with TRBJ2-5, with 7 positions matching TRBD1. From germline, CDR1 is SGHTA and CDR2 FQGTGA. The length of the CDR3 is 13 residues. CDR3 in DNA: TGTGCCAGCAGCTTAACTCTATGGGACAGAATTGACTTC. Protein sequence: CASSLTLWDRIDF.

The chain links TRBV7-2 to TRBJ2-1; D remains unclear. V was shortened by 1 base and J by 10 bases, with 8 bases between the two germline ends. Per the germline V gene, CDR1 is SGHTA and CDR2 is FQGNSA. This CDR3 is built from 12 residues. The CDR3 DNA is TGTGCCAGCAGCTTAGTCCGACTGGAGCAGTTCTTC. Its protein is CASSLVRLEQFF. The full variable domain, its missing parts supplied by reference TRBV7-2 and TRBJ2-1, is GAGVSQSPSNKVTEKGKDVELRCDPISGHTALYWYRQSLGQGLEFLIYFQGNSAPDKSGLPSDRFSAERTGGSVSTLTIQRTQQEDSAVYLCASSLVRLEQFFGPGTRLTVL.

The chain links TRBV18 to TRBJ2-7, with D unresolved. Per germline, CDR1 KGHSH and CDR2 LQKENI. V shed 3 bases and J shed 4 bases, with 4 bases lying between them. The CDR3 is 11 amino acids. In nucleotides, the CDR3 is TGTGCCAGCTCACCTCAGTACGAGCAGTACTTC. This encodes CASSPQYEQYF.

This chain links TRBV5-1 with TRBJ2-7; 7 positions agree with TRBD1. The trim removed 0 bases at V and 7 bases at J, leaving 10 bases unmatched. The germline gives CDR1 SGHRS, CDR2 YFSETQ. The CDR3 is made up of 15 amino acids. This chain's CDR3 is CASSLETGTTREQYF. The CDR3 DNA reads as TGCGCCAGCAGCTTGGAGACAGGGACCACAAGAGAGCAGTACTTC. Complete variable domain (other parts from reference TRBV5-1 and TRBJ2-7): KAGVTQTPRYLIKTRGQQVTLSCSPISGHRSVSWYQQTPGQGLQFLFEYFSETQRNKGNFPGRFSGRQFSNSRSEMNVSTLELGDSALYLCASSLETGTTREQYFGPGTRLTVT.

The CDR3 loop is CASNGNSSYEQYF. The DNA for the CDR3 is TGTGCCAGCAACGGCAACAGCTCCTACGAGCAGTACTTC. This chain uses TRBV21-1 with TRBJ2-7; the table assigns TRBD1, which was not confirmed against the DNA. TRBV21-1 is shown as a pseudogene. The CDR3 covers 13 residues.

J is TRBJ1-6 and V is TRBV10-1; D ambiguous. The V end was cut by 4 bases, the J end by 4 bases, with 5 bases between. The CDR3 has 13 amino acids. Per the germline V gene, CDR1 is WNHNN and CDR2 is SYGVQD (reference sequence). The CDR3 sequence is CASSAGYNSPLHF. CDR3 sequence (DNA): TGCGCCAGCAGTGCGGGTTATAATTCACCCCTCCACTTT.

This chain connects TRBV30 to TRBJ1-5; 7 bases map to TRBD1. V was clipped by 3 bases and J by 1 base; unmatched bases: 3. CDR1 and CDR2 (germline): GTSNPN, SVGIG (reference sequence). The CDR3 consists of 14 residues. The CDR3 spells CAWSGTVSNQPQHF. The CDR3 coding sequence is TGTGCCTGGAGCGGGACAGTCAGCAATCAGCCCCAGCATTTT.

This clone was observed a single time. The chain joins TRBV18 to TRBJ2-5; D is undetermined. V shed 3 bases and J shed 0 bases, with 2 bases lying between them. The CDR3 totals 12 residues. CDR1 and CDR2 (germline): KGHSH, LQKENI. The CDR3: CASSPDQETQYF. CDR3 in DNA: TGTGCCAGCTCACCCGACCAAGAGACCCAGTACTTC.